These 2 T cell receptor beta chains were all obtained from the same sample, sequenced in a study of blood T cell repertoires in COVID-19. Measured with immunoSEQ multiplex PCR; TCRdb has only the in-frame clones, and not every one. Of around 200,000 clones listed, around nine tenths were seen once; the top ten hold 2.5% to 4%. Sequencing was done on a sample of peripheral blood. These TCRs come from a man in his sixties or seventies with acute or convalescent COVID-19.

CDR3 sequence: CASSFRQGAGGNTIYF. CDR3 DNA: TGTGCCAGCAGTTTCAGGCAGGGGGCGGGTGGAAACACCATATATTTT. This chain connects TRBV28 to TRBJ1-3; 8 nucleotides line up with TRBD1. From germline, CDR1 is MDHEN and CDR2 SYDVKM. V dropped 3 bases and J dropped 3; count of bases not matched to a gene: 7. The CDR3 totals 16 residues.

This clone was seen only once. The chain uses TRBV6-6 and TRBJ1-6, with TRBD1 identical over 7 bases. V gave up 5 bases and J gave up 3 bases; unmatched junction bases: 7. CDR1 and CDR2 from the germline V gene are MNHNY and SVGAGI (reference sequence). CDR3 length equals 16 residues. CDR3 region: CASSGTGAVYNSPLHF. The CDR3 bases are TGTGCCAGCAGTGGTACAGGGGCAGTCTATAATTCACCCCTCCACTTT.